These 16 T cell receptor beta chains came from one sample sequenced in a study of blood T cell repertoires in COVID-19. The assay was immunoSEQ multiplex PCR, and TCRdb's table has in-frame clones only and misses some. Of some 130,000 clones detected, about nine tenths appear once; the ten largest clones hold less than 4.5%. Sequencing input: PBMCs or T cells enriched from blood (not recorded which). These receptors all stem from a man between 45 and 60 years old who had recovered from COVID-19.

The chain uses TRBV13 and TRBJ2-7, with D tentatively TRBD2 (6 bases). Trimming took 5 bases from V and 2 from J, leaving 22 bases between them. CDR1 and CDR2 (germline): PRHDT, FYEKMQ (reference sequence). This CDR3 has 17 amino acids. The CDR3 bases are TGTGCCAGCAGCCGCCTAATTGGAAGACTAGGTACCTACGAGCAGTACTTC. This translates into CASSRLIGRLGTYEQYF.

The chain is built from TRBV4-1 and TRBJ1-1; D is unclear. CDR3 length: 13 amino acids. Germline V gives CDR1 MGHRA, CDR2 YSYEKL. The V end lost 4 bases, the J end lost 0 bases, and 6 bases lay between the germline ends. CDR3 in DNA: TGCGCCAGCAGCCGTCGGGTGAACACTGAAGCTTTCTTT. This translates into CASSRRVNTEAFF.

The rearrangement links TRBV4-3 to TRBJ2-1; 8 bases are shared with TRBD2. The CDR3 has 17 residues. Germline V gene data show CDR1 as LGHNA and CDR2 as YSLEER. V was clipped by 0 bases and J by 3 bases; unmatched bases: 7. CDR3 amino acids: CASSQDPAGVNYNEQFF. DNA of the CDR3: TGCGCCAGCAGCCAAGATCCAGCGGGAGTCAACTACAATGAGCAGTTCTTC.

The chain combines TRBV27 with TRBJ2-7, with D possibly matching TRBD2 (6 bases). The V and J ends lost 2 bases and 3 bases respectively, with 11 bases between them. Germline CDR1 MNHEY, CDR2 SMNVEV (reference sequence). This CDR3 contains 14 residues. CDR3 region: CASSLASESYEQYF. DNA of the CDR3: TGTGCCAGCAGTTTAGCTAGCGAGAGCTACGAGCAGTACTTC.

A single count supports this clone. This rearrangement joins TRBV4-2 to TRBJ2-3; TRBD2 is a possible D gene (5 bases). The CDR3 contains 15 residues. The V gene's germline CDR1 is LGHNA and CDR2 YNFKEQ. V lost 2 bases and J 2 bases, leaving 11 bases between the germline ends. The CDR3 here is CASSQQAVLTDTQYF. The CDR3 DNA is TGTGCCAGCAGCCAACAAGCGGTTCTCACAGATACGCAGTATTTT.

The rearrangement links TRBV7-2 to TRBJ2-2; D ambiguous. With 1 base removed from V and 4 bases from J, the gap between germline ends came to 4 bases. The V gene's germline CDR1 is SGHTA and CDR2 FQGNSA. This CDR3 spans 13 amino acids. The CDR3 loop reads CASSLDGTGELFF. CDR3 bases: TGTGCCAGCAGCTTAGACGGCACCGGGGAGCTGTTTTTT. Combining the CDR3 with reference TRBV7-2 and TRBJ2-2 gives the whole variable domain GAGVSQSPSNKVTEKGKDVELRCDPISGHTALYWYRQSLGQGLEFLIYFQGNSAPDKSGLPSDRFSAERTGGSVSTLTIQRTQQEDSAVYLCASSLDGTGELFFGEGSRLTVL.

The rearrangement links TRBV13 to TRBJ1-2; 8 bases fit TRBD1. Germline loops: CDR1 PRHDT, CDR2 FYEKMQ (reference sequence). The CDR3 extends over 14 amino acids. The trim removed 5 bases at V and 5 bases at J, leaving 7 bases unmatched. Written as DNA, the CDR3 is TGTGCCAGCAGCCCCTGGGGACAGGAATATGGCTACACCTTC. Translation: CASSPWGQEYGYTF.

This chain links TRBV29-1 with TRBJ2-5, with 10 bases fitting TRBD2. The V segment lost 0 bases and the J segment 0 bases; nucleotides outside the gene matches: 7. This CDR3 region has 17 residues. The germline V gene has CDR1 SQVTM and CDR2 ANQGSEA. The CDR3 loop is CSVEDSGTSAYQETQYF. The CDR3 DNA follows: TGCAGCGTTGAAGATTCAGGGACTAGCGCCTACCAAGAGACCCAGTACTTC.

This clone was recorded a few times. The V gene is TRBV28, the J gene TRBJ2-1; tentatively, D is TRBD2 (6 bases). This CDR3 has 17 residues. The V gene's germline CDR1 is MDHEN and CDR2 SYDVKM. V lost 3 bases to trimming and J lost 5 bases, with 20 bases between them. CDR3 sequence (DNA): TGTGCCAGCAGTTTCTTCCTCCGGAGGAGGGAGGACAATGAGCAGTTCTTC. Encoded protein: CASSFFLRRREDNEQFF.

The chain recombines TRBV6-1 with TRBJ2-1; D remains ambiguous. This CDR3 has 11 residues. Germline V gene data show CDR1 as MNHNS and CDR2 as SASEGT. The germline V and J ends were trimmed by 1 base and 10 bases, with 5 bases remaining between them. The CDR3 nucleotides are TGTGCCAGCAGTGAAGTGACAGAGCAGTTCTTC. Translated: CASSEVTEQFF.

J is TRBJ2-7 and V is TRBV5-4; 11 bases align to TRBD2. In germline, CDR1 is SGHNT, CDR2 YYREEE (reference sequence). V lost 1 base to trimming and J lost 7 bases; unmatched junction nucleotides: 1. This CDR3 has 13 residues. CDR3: CASSLRLAGEQYF. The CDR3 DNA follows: TGTGCCAGCAGCTTGAGACTAGCGGGAGAGCAGTACTTC.

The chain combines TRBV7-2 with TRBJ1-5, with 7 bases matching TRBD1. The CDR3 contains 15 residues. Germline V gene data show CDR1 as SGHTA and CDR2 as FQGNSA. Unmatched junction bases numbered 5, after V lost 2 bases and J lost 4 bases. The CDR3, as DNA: TGTGCCAGCAGCTTATTCCGGGACAGTAATCAGCCCCAGCATTTT. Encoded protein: CASSLFRDSNQPQHF.

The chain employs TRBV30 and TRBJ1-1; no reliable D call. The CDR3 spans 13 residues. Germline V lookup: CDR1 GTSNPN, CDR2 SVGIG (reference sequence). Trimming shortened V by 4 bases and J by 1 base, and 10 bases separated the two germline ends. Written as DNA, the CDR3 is TGTGCCTGGAACAGAGTGGGGAACACTGAAGCTTTCTTT. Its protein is CAWNRVGNTEAFF.

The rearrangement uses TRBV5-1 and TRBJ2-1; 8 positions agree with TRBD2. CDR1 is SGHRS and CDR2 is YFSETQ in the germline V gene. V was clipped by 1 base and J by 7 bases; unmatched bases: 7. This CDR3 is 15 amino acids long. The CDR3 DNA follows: TGCGCCAGCAGCTTGATAAGCGGGAGTAGAAATGAGCAGTTCTTC. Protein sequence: CASSLISGSRNEQFF.

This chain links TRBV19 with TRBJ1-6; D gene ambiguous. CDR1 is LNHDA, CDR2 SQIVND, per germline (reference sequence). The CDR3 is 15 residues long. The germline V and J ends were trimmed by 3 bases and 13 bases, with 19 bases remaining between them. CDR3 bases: TGTGCCAGTAGTATGTCTCGGCCGCCCAGGCACCCCCTCCACTTT. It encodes CASSMSRPPRHPLHF.

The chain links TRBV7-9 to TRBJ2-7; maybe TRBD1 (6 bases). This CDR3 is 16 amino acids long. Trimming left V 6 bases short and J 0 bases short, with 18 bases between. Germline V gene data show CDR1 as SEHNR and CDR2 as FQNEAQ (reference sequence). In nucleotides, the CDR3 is TGTGCCAGCAGGAGTCTTGGGACACAAACCTCCTACGAGCAGTACTTC. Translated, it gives CASRSLGTQTSYEQYF.